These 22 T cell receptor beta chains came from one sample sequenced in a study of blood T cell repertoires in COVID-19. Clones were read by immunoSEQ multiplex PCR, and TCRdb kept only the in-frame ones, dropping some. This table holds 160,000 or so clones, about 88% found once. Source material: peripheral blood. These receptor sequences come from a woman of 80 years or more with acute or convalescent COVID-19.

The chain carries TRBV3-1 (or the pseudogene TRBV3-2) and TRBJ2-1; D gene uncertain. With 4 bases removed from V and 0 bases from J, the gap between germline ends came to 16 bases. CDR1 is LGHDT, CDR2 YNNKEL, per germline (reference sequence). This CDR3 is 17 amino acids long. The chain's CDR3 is CASSPERSSGSYNEQFF. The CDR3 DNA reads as TGTGCCAGCAGCCCTGAGAGGAGTTCGGGCTCCTACAATGAGCAGTTCTTC.

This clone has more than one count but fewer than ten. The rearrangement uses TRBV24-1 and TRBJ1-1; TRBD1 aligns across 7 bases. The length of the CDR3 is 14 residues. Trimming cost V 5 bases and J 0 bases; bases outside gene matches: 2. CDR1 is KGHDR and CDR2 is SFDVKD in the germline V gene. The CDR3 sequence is CATSAGGMNTEAFF. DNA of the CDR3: TGTGCCACCAGTGCAGGGGGGATGAACACTGAAGCTTTCTTT.

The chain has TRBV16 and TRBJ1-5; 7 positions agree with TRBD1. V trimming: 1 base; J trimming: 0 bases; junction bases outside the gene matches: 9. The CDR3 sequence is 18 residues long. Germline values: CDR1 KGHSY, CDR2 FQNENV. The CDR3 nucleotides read TGTGCCAGCAGCCAATGGGCCAGGGGGACCTATAGCAATCAGCCCCAGCATTTT. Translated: CASSQWARGTYSNQPQHF. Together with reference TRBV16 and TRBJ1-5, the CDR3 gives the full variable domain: GEEVAQTPKHLVRGEGQKAKLYCAPIKGHSYVFWYQQVLKNEFKFLISFQNENVFDETGMPKERFSAKCLPNSPCSLEIQATKLEDSAVYFCASSQWARGTYSNQPQHFGDGTRLSIL.

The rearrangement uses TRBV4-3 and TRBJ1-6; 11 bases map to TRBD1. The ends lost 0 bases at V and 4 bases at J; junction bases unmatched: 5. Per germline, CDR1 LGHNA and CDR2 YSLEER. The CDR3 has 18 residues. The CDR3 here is CASSQDWTGGSYNSPLHF. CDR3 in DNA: TGCGCCAGCAGCCAAGATTGGACAGGGGGCAGTTATAATTCACCCCTCCACTTT.

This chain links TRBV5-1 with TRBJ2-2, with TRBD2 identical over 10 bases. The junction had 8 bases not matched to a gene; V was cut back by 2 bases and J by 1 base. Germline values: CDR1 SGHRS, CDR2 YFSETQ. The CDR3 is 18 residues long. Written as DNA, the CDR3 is TGCGCCAGCAGCTTTGTAACTAGCGGGACTATGAACACCGGGGAGCTGTTTTTT. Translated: CASSFVTSGTMNTGELFF. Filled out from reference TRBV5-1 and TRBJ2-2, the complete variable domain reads KAGVTQTPRYLIKTRGQQVTLSCSPISGHRSVSWYQQTPGQGLQFLFEYFSETQRNKGNFPGRFSGRQFSNSRSEMNVSTLELGDSALYLCASSFVTSGTMNTGELFFGEGSRLTVL.

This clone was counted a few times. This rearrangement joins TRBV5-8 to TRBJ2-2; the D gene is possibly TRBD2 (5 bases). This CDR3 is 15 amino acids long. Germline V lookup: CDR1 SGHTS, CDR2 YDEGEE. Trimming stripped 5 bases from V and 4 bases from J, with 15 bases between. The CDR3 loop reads CASSNGVIRTGELFF. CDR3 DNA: TGTGCCAGCAGTAACGGGGTTATCCGCACCGGGGAGCTGTTTTTT.

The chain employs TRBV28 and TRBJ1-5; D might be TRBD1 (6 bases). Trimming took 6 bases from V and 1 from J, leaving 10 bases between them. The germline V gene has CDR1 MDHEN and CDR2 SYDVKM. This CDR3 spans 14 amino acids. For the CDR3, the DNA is TGTGCCAGCAGGGGACAACCAAGCAATCAGCCCCAGCATTTT. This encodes CASRGQPSNQPQHF.

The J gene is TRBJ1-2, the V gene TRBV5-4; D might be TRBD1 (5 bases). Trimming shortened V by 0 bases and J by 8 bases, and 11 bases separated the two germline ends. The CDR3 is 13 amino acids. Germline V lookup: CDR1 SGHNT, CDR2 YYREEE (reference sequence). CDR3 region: CASSLGREGGYTF. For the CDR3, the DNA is TGTGCCAGCAGCTTGGGCAGGGAAGGCGGCTACACCTTC. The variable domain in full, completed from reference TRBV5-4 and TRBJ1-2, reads ETGVTQSPTHLIKTRGQQVTLRCSSQSGHNTVSWYQQALGQGPQFIFQYYREEENGRGNFPPRFSGLQFPNYSSELNVNALELDDSALYLCASSLGREGGYTFGSGTRLTVV.

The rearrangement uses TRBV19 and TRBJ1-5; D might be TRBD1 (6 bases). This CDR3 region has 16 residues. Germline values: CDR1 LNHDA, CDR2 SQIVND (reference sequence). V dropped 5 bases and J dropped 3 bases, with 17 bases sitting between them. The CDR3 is CASSPRQGGSNQPQHF. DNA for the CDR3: TGTGCCAGTAGTCCACGACAAGGGGGATCCAATCAGCCCCAGCATTTT.

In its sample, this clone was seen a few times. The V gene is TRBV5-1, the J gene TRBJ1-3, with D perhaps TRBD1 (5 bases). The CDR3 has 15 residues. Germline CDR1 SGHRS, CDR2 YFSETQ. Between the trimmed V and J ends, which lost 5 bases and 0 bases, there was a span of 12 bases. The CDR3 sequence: CASRQTATSGNTIYF. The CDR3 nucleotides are TGCGCCAGCAGGCAGACAGCTACCTCTGGAAACACCATATATTTT. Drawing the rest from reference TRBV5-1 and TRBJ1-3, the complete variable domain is KAGVTQTPRYLIKTRGQQVTLSCSPISGHRSVSWYQQTPGQGLQFLFEYFSETQRNKGNFPGRFSGRQFSNSRSEMNVSTLELGDSALYLCASRQTATSGNTIYFGEGSWLTVV.

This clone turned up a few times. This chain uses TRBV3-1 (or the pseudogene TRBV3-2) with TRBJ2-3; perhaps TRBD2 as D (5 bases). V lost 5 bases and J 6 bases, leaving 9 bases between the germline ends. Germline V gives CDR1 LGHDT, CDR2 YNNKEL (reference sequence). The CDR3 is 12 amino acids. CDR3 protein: CASSSLADTQYF. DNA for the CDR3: TGTGCCAGCAGCTCGCTAGCCGATACGCAGTATTTT.

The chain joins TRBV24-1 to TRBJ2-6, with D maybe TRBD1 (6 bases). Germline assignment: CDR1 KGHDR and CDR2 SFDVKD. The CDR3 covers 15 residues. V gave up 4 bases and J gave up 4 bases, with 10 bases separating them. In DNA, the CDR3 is TGTGCCACCAGTGACCCAGGGGTGGGGGCCAACGTCCTGACTTTC. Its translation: CATSDPGVGANVLTF.

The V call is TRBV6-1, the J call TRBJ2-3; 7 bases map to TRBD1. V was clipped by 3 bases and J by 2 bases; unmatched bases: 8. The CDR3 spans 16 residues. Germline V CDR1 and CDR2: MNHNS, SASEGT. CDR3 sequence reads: CASSDLRGQNTDTQYF. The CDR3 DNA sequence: TGTGCCAGCAGTGATTTACGGGGACAGAACACAGATACGCAGTATTTT.

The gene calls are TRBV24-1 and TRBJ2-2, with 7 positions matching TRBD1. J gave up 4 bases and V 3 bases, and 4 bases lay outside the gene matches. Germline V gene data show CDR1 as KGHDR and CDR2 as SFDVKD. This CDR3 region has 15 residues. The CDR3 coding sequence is TGTGCCACCAGTGATACAGGGGTTGGCACCGGGGAGCTGTTTTTT. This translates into CATSDTGVGTGELFF.

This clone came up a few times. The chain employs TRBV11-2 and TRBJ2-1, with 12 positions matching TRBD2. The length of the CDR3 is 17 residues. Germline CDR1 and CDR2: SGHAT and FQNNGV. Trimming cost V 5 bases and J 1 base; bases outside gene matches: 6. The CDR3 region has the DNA TGTGCCAGCAGCCCAAGCGGACTAGCGGGGTCCTACAATGAGCAGTTCTTC. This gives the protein CASSPSGLAGSYNEQFF. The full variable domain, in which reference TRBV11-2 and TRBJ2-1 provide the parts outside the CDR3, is EAGVAQSPRYKIIEKRQSVAFWCNPISGHATLYWYQQILGQGPKLLIQFQNNGVVDDSQLPKDRFSAERLKGVDSTLKIQPAKLEDSAVYLCASSPSGLAGSYNEQFFGPGTRLTVL.

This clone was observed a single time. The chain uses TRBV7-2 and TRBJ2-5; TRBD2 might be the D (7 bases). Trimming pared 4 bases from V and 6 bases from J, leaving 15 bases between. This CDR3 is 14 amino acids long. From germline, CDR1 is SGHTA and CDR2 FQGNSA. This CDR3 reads CASSYTRGAKTQYF. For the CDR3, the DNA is TGTGCCAGCAGCTACACCCGGGGGGCCAAGACCCAGTACTTC.

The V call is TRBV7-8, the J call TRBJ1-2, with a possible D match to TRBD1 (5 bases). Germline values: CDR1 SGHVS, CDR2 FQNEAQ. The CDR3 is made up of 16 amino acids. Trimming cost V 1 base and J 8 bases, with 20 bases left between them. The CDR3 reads CASSLVRMGRGQGYTF. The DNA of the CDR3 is TGTGCCAGCAGCTTAGTTCGTATGGGAAGGGGCCAGGGCTACACCTTC.

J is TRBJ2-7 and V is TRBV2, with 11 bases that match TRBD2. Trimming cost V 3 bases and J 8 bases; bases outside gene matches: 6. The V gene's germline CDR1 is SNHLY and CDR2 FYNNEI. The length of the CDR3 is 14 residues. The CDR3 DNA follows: TGTGCCAGCAGTGATAGTAGCGGGAGGGAGCAGCAGTACTTC. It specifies CASSDSSGREQQYF.

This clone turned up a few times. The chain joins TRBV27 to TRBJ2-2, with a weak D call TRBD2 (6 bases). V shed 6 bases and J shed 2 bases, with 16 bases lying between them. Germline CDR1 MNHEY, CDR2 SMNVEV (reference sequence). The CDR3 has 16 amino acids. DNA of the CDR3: TGTGCCAGCAGCCCATGGGGACTGGTAAACACCGGGGAGCTGTTTTTT. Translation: CASSPWGLVNTGELFF.

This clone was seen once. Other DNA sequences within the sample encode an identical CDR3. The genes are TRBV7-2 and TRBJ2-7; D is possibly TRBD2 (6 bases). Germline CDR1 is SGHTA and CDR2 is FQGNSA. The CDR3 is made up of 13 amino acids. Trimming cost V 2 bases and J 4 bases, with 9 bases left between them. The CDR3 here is CASSLLAAYEQYF. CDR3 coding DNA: TGTGCCAGCAGCTTATTAGCGGCGTACGAGCAGTACTTC.

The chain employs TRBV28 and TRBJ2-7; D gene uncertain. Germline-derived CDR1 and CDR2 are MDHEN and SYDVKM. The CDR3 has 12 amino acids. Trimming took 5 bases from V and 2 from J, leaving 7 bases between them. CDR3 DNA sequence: TGTGCCAGCAGTATAGTAGCCTACGAGCAGTACTTC. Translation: CASSIVAYEQYF.

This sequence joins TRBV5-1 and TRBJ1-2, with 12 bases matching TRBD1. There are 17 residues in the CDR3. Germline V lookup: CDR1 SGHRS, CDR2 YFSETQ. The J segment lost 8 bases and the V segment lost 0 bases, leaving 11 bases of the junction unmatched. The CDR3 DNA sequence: TGCGCCAGCAGCTTGGATCCAGGGGGACAGGGGGCAAGGGGCTACACCTTC. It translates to CASSLDPGGQGARGYTF.